Listed here are 27 T cell receptor beta chains from one sample, sequenced in a study of blood T cell repertoires in COVID-19. TCRdb's copy holds only in-frame clones and misses some; the assay was immunoSEQ multiplex PCR. This sample carries about 58,000 clones, 88% of them seen once, and the ten largest clones take 7% to 10%. The sample was peripheral blood. These receptors came from a woman in her seventies with active COVID-19.

This clone came up a few times. The chain carries TRBV5-1 and TRBJ1-1; maybe TRBD1 (5 bases). Germline CDR1 is SGHRS and CDR2 is YFSETQ. V lost 1 base and J 4 bases, leaving 11 bases between the germline ends. This CDR3 has 14 amino acids. The CDR3 region has the DNA TGCGCCAGCAGCTTGCTACAGGATAGCACTGAAGCTTTCTTT. This codes for CASSLLQDSTEAFF.

In its sample, this clone was seen a few times. The chain employs TRBV19 and TRBJ2-3, with 14 bases that match TRBD2. The CDR3 is made up of 17 amino acids. V was pared by 6 bases and J by 0 bases, with 5 bases of the junction left unmatched. Germline assignment: CDR1 LNHDA and CDR2 SQIVND (reference sequence). CDR3 coding DNA: TGTGCCAGTAGCAGGGGGACTAGCGGGGGTAGCACAGATACGCAGTATTTT. It translates to CASSRGTSGGSTDTQYF.

The chain has TRBV2 and TRBJ1-1; 7 nucleotides match TRBD1. Germline-derived CDR1 and CDR2 are SNHLY and FYNNEI. This CDR3 contains 12 residues. V lost 4 bases to trimming and J lost 12 bases; unmatched junction nucleotides: 8. The CDR3 nucleotides are TGTGCCAGCAGTGTACTCAGGGGGAATTCTTTCTTT. Translated, it gives CASSVLRGNSFF.

The chain is built from TRBV5-8 and TRBJ2-1, with D perhaps matching TRBD2 (6 bases). The V gene lost 3 bases and the J gene lost 12 bases, with 13 bases spanning the gap. Germline CDR1 is SGHTS and CDR2 is YDEGEE. The CDR3 length is 12 residues. CDR3 sequence: CASSSDYGGQFF. DNA of the CDR3: TGTGCCAGCAGCTCGGACTACGGGGGGCAGTTCTTC.

In this sample, this clone turned up once. This sequence joins TRBV28 and TRBJ1-2; no firm D call. Germline loops: CDR1 MDHEN, CDR2 SYDVKM. CDR3 length: 17 residues. The V gene lost 6 bases and the J gene lost 6 bases, with 26 bases spanning the gap. This CDR3 is CASSPPAESRERNGYTF. In nucleotides, the CDR3 is TGTGCCAGCAGCCCTCCCGCGGAGTCCCGAGAGAGAAATGGCTACACCTTC.

V is TRBV6-1 and J is TRBJ1-2; D is perhaps TRBD1 (5 bases). Germline CDR1 MNHNS, CDR2 SASEGT. Trimming removed 6 bases at V and 8 bases at J, with 22 bases between. The CDR3 is made up of 15 amino acids. This CDR3 is CASSLVDEFAGGYTF. CDR3 bases: TGTGCCAGCAGCCTTGTGGACGAATTTGCAGGGGGCTACACCTTC.

This chain connects TRBV6-1 to TRBJ1-5; the D gene is possibly TRBD1 (6 bases). This CDR3 comprises 15 residues. V lost 2 bases to trimming and J lost 5 bases, with 13 bases between them. Germline CDR1 is MNHNS and CDR2 is SASEGT. As DNA, the CDR3 is TGTGCCAGCAGTGAATTGGGCAGGGGAGATCAGCCCCAGCATTTT. Its protein product is CASSELGRGDQPQHF.

This clone appeared once. V is TRBV12-3 or TRBV12-4 and J is TRBJ2-1, with a weak D call TRBD2 (5 bases). V lost 1 base and J lost 9, with 10 bases in between. CDR3 length: 13 amino acids. CDR3 coding DNA: TGTGCCAGCAGTTTAGTGGGAGACCTTGAGCAGTTCTTC. It encodes CASSLVGDLEQFF.

The chain joins TRBV2 to TRBJ1-5, with D possibly matching TRBD1 (6 bases). V lost 3 bases to trimming and J lost 7 bases, with 28 bases between them. The CDR3 runs to 19 residues. Per the germline V gene, CDR1 is SNHLY and CDR2 is FYNNEI. CDR3 region: CASSETERGFEARTQPQHF. The CDR3 DNA follows: TGTGCCAGCAGTGAGACCGAGAGGGGGTTTGAGGCCAGGACGCAGCCCCAGCATTTT.

The chain has TRBV5-4 and TRBJ2-5; 7 bases are a match to TRBD2. Germline values: CDR1 SGHNT, CDR2 YYREEE (reference sequence). V trimming: 1 base; J trimming: 2 bases; junction bases outside the gene matches: 5. This CDR3 comprises 15 residues. The CDR3, as DNA: TGTGCCAGCAGCTTGCCCGCGGGGGTGCAAGAGACCCAGTACTTC. Translation gives CASSLPAGVQETQYF.

The chain carries TRBV18 and TRBJ2-5; a possible D gene is TRBD2 (7 bases). The CDR3 is made up of 14 amino acids. The V end was cut by 6 bases, the J end by 5 bases, with 16 bases between. From germline, CDR1 is KGHSH and CDR2 LQKENI. CDR3 in DNA: TGTGCCAGCTCCATAACGGGGGGCACGGAGACCCAGTACTTC. Its translation is CASSITGGTETQYF. Drawing the rest from reference TRBV18 and TRBJ2-5, the complete variable domain is NAGVMQNPRHLVRRRGQEARLRCSPMKGHSHVYWYRQLPEEGLKFMVYLQKENIIDESGMPKERFSAEFPKEGPSILRIQQVVRGDSAAYFCASSITGGTETQYFGPGTRLLVL.

This clone is a singleton in its sample. The V call is TRBV2, the J call TRBJ2-5; a weak D match, TRBD2 (6 bases). V was cut by 2 bases and J by 5 bases, with 12 bases left in between. Germline CDR1 SNHLY, CDR2 FYNNEI. This CDR3 spans 14 amino acids. Here the CDR3 reads CASSELARSETQYF. The CDR3 DNA is TGTGCCAGCAGTGAACTAGCGCGTTCTGAGACCCAGTACTTC.

This chain uses TRBV27 with TRBJ2-3, with D tentatively TRBD2 (6 bases). Germline assignment: CDR1 MNHEY and CDR2 SMNVEV (reference sequence). The V gene lost 0 bases and the J gene lost 3 bases, with 13 bases spanning the gap. The CDR3 loop spans 16 amino acids. For the CDR3, the DNA is TGTGCCAGCAGTTTATCGAGACCGGGAGTGACAGATACGCAGTATTTT. This sequence encodes CASSLSRPGVTDTQYF.

The chain links TRBV28 to TRBJ2-1; 9 nucleotides line up with TRBD1. CDR1 is MDHEN and CDR2 is SYDVKM in the germline V gene. The CDR3 consists of 13 residues. V was clipped by 5 bases and J by 10 bases; unmatched bases: 6. Written as DNA, the CDR3 is TGTGCCAGCAGTCCAACAGGGGGCCAGGAGCAGTTCTTC. Protein product: CASSPTGGQEQFF.

The rearrangement joins TRBV4-2 to TRBJ1-3, with D possibly matching TRBD1 (5 bases). Germline V CDR1 and CDR2: LGHNA, YNFKEQ. The V gene lost 2 bases and the J gene lost 0 bases, with 17 bases spanning the gap. The CDR3 spans 18 residues. CDR3 residues: CASSQHLTDNFSGNTIYF. CDR3 bases: TGTGCCAGCAGCCAACACTTGACAGATAACTTCTCTGGAAACACCATATATTTT.

The gene calls are TRBV5-1 and TRBJ2-2, with 8 bases aligning to TRBD2. After removal of 1 base from V and 6 bases from J, the junction contained 8 bases not matched to a gene. The CDR3 is 16 amino acids. Germline V gene data show CDR1 as SGHRS and CDR2 as YFSETQ. CDR3 residues: CASSLNIAGISGELFF. The CDR3 DNA follows: TGCGCCAGCAGCTTGAATATAGCGGGAATTTCCGGGGAGCTGTTTTTT.

This clone has a handful of counts. The chain recombines TRBV13 with TRBJ1-6; D is perhaps TRBD1 (6 bases). Trimming removed 0 bases from V and 6 bases from J, with 6 bases in between. Germline lookup yields CDR1 PRHDT and CDR2 FYEKMQ (reference sequence). The CDR3 runs 14 residues. CDR3 in amino acids: CASSLGGANSPLHF. CDR3 sequence (DNA): TGTGCCAGCAGCTTAGGGGGGGCTAATTCACCCCTCCACTTT. Full variable domain (rest looked up from reference TRBV13 and TRBJ1-6): AAGVIQSPRHLIKEKRETATLKCYPIPRHDTVYWYQQGPGQDPQFLISFYEKMQSDKGSIPDRFSAQQFSDYHSELNMSSLELGDSALYFCASSLGGANSPLHFGNGTRLTVT.

The V and J genes are TRBV4-2 and TRBJ2-1; TRBD2 aligns across 10 bases. After removal of 3 bases from V and 8 bases from J, the junction contained 16 bases not matched to a gene. CDR3 length equals 18 residues. Germline CDR1 is LGHNA and CDR2 is YNFKEQ. The CDR3: CASSHPPEGLAGDDEQFF. Written as DNA, the CDR3 is TGTGCCAGCAGCCACCCCCCCGAAGGGCTAGCGGGAGACGATGAGCAGTTCTTC.

The chain combines TRBV29-1 with TRBJ2-1, with 9 nucleotides matching TRBD1. CDR1 SQVTM and CDR2 ANQGSEA come from the germline V gene. V dropped 6 bases and J dropped 3; count of bases not matched to a gene: 9. The CDR3 contains 15 residues. DNA for the CDR3: TGCAGCGTCAACCCACAGGGGGCGAACTACAATGAGCAGTTCTTC. It is translated as CSVNPQGANYNEQFF.

The chain uses TRBV7-9 and TRBJ2-7; 11 nucleotides line up with TRBD2. The CDR3 spans 14 residues. Germline CDR1 SEHNR, CDR2 FQNEAQ (reference sequence). V shed 5 bases, J shed 5 bases, and the junction held 5 bases outside the gene matches. The CDR3 loop is CASSTTSGSDEQYF. CDR3 coding DNA: TGTGCCAGCAGCACAACTAGCGGGAGCGACGAGCAGTACTTC.

This chain uses TRBV6-1 with TRBJ2-7; D ambiguous. The germline V gene has CDR1 MNHNS and CDR2 SASEGT. V was trimmed by 0 bases and J by 2 bases, leaving 11 bases between them. The CDR3 consists of 15 residues. CDR3 protein: CASSEARNTPYEQYF. DNA of the CDR3: TGTGCCAGCAGTGAAGCAAGAAACACCCCCTACGAGCAGTACTTC.

There are a few counts of this clone. The J gene is TRBJ2-7, the V gene TRBV5-1, with 12 nucleotides matching TRBD2. Germline lookup yields CDR1 SGHRS and CDR2 YFSETQ. CDR3 length: 17 amino acids. J gave up 2 bases and V 4 bases, and 10 bases lay outside the gene matches. CDR3 coding DNA: TGCGCCAGCAGCCCTCTGACTAGCGGGGGAGACACCTACGAGCAGTACTTC. Translated: CASSPLTSGGDTYEQYF.

This clone came up once. This rearrangement joins TRBV5-8 to TRBJ2-5, with 9 bases identical to TRBD1. The CDR3 has 15 amino acids. Germline assignment: CDR1 SGHTS and CDR2 YDEGEE. The ends lost 2 bases at V and 2 bases at J; junction bases unmatched: 4. CDR3 nucleotide sequence: TGTGCCAGCAGCTTAGACGACAGGGGGCAAGAGACCCAGTACTTC. It yields the protein CASSLDDRGQETQYF.

The chain is built from TRBV6-5 and TRBJ1-4, with 8 bases aligning to TRBD1. Germline CDR1 MNHEY, CDR2 SVGAGI. This CDR3 has 15 amino acids. V gave up 6 bases and J gave up 5 bases; unmatched junction bases: 8. Here the CDR3 reads CASRYIRDRNEKLFF. The CDR3 DNA is TGTGCCAGCAGGTACATCCGGGACAGGAATGAAAAACTGTTTTTT.

This chain links TRBV5-1 with TRBJ1-4; 7 nucleotides align to TRBD1. The CDR3 loop spans 14 amino acids. Germline loops: CDR1 SGHRS, CDR2 YFSETQ. The J segment lost 7 bases and the V segment lost 2 bases, leaving 5 bases of the junction unmatched. CDR3 in amino acids: CASSLTGVGEKLFF. In nucleotides, the CDR3 is TGCGCCAGCAGCTTAACAGGGGTTGGTGAAAAACTGTTTTTT.

The J gene is TRBJ2-7, the V gene TRBV5-1, with TRBD1 matching over 10 bases. Germline trimming cut 4 bases from V and 4 bases from J; bases unmatched to any gene: 5. Germline lookup yields CDR1 SGHRS and CDR2 YFSETQ. There are 14 residues in the CDR3. The DNA of the CDR3 is TGCGCCAGCAGCCCGCGACAGGGGGCATACGAGCAGTACTTC. This codes for CASSPRQGAYEQYF.

The V and J genes are TRBV7-9 and TRBJ1-1, with D possibly TRBD1 on 6 matching bases. The V gene's germline CDR1 is SEHNR and CDR2 FQNEAQ (reference sequence). Deletions cut 5 bases from V and 11 bases from J, with 15 bases between. The CDR3 has 12 amino acids. In DNA, the CDR3 is TGTGCCAGCAGCCTAGGCACAGGGACGGCTTTCTTT. Its translation: CASSLGTGTAFF.